Sequencing of this TCR beta chain was carried out in a study of T-cell reconstitution after alpha-beta-depleted transplantation in children. Study-wide findings and caveats: High day-60 TCRbeta diversity in some patients came from surviving recipient T cells and thymic progenitors.

The V end lost 8 bases, the J end lost 0 bases, and 12 bases lay between the germline ends. The CDR3 spans 13 residues. Per the germline V gene, CDR1 is SQVTM and CDR2 is ANQGSEA. The authors prepared the TCRbeta library with unique molecular identifiers. In TCRdb, the PCR reads were re-called with MiXCR into one record per CDR3 protein. The repertoire includes over 200,000 distinct CDR3 sequences, roughly 15% of them detected once, and 43% sits in the top ten. Notes on this clonotype: Its target is unknown.

The genes are TRBV29-1 and TRBJ2-3, with D uncertain. The receptor's source is a male patient aged 2-9 years who had a stem cell transplant for acute lymphoblastic leukemia, so the T cells may come from the graft donor. This specimen consisted of PBMCs, mostly from graft donor cells, obtained 360 days after TCRalphabeta/CD19-depleted stem cell transplant. The chain's CDR3 is CSIAVSSTDTQYF. The DNA of the CDR3 is TGCAGCATCGCGGTCTCTAGCACAGATACGCAGTATTTT.